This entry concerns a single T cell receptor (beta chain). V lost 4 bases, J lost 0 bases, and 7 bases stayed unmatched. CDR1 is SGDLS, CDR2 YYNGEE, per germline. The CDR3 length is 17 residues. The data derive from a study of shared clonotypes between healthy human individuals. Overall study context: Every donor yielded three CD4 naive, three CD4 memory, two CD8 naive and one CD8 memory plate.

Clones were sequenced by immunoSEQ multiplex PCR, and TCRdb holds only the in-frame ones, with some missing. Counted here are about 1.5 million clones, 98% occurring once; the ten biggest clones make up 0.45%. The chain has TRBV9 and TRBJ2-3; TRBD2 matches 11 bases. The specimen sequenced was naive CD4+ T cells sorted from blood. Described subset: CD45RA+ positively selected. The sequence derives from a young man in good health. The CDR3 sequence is CASSLRLAGTSTDTQYF. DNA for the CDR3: TGTGCCAGCAGCCTCAGACTAGCGGGGACTAGCACAGATACGCAGTATTTT.